Each of the 22 T cell receptor beta chains below was sequenced from the same sample in a study of a mutant IDH1 vaccine in newly diagnosed glioma. Time point in this sample: week 35, safety follow-up. Vaccinated patients received 300 ug of mutant IDH1 20-mer peptide per dose, with topical imiquimod. Data came from immunoSEQ multiplex PCR; TCRdb stores just in-frame clones and leaves some out. Of roughly 52,000 clones in the sample, around 84% were seen once. The antigens for these receptors are not known. Here the sequenced sample was PBMCs, taken from a glioma patient whose treatment included an IDH1 peptide vaccine. The receptors were gathered from a woman between 18 and 30 years old with glioma.

The J gene is TRBJ2-2, the V gene TRBV4-3, with TRBD1 identical over 8 bases. The junction had 5 bases not matched to a gene; V was cut back by 6 bases and J by 5 bases. Germline V CDR1 and CDR2: LGHNA, YSLEER. CDR3 size: 14 residues. The CDR3 protein is CASRQGAGTGELFF. The DNA for the CDR3 is TGCGCCAGCAGGCAGGGGGCGGGGACCGGGGAGCTGTTTTTT.

This clone came up once. The chain links TRBV27 to TRBJ2-7; D is unclear. Trimming pared 5 bases from V and 6 bases from J, leaving 17 bases between. Germline V gene lookup returns CDR1 MNHEY and CDR2 SMNVEV (reference sequence). The CDR3 is 14 residues long. The chain's CDR3 is CASSRWVENSEQYF. CDR3 DNA sequence: TGTGCCAGCAGTCGATGGGTGGAGAACTCCGAGCAGTACTTC.

This rearrangement joins TRBV13 to TRBJ1-3, with unresolved D. CDR3 length: 14 residues. The V end lost 5 bases, the J end lost 0 bases, and 8 bases lay between the germline ends. CDR1 is PRHDT, CDR2 FYEKMQ, per germline (reference sequence). The CDR3 DNA reads TGTGCCAGCAGCCCCCTAGACTCTGGAAACACCATATATTTT. Amino acid sequence: CASSPLDSGNTIYF.

The chain combines TRBV5-1 with TRBJ2-2; 8 positions agree with TRBD2. Looked up from germline, CDR1 is SGHRS and CDR2 is YFSETQ. This CDR3 has 15 amino acids. Trimming removed 7 bases from V and 5 bases from J; junction bases left unmatched: 10. The CDR3 here is CASRKERERTGELFF. CDR3 DNA: TGCGCCAGCCGGAAGGAGCGGGAGCGAACCGGGGAGCTGTTTTTT.

V and J are TRBV19 and TRBJ2-5, with 9 positions matching TRBD1. The trim removed 9 bases at V and 5 bases at J, leaving 4 bases unmatched. The CDR3 is 12 amino acids. Germline V gives CDR1 LNHDA, CDR2 SQIVND (reference sequence). This CDR3 is CASRQGGETQYF. In nucleotides, the CDR3 is TGTGCCAGCCGACAGGGGGGGGAGACCCAGTACTTC.

The chain has TRBV9 and TRBJ2-6; TRBD1 aligns across 8 bases. Germline assignment: CDR1 SGDLS and CDR2 YYNGEE. V trimming: 8 bases; J trimming: 2 bases; junction bases outside the gene matches: 3. This CDR3 spans 14 amino acids. The CDR3, as DNA: TGTGCCAGTTACAGGGGGACTGGGGCCAACGTCCTGACTTTC. Translating it yields CASYRGTGANVLTF.

The gene calls are TRBV11-1 and TRBJ2-6; D tentatively fits TRBD1 or TRBD2 (5 bases each). Germline V gene data show CDR1 as SGHAT and CDR2 as FQDESV (reference sequence). The V gene lost 0 bases and the J gene lost 2 bases, with 11 bases spanning the gap. The CDR3 totals 17 residues. The CDR3: CASSLAGRGAGANVLTF. CDR3 nucleotide sequence: TGTGCCAGCAGCTTAGCGGGTCGGGGCGCTGGGGCCAACGTCCTGACTTTC.

The rearrangement links TRBV11-3 to TRBJ1-2; D perhaps matches TRBD1 (6 bases). In germline, CDR1 is SGHNT, CDR2 YENEEA. This CDR3 contains 13 residues. The V gene lost 4 bases and the J gene lost 3 bases, with 9 bases spanning the gap. CDR3 sequence: CASSSRGYYGYTF. The CDR3 nucleotides read TGTGCCAGCAGCTCGAGGGGGTACTATGGCTACACCTTC.

This clone has only a few counts. This rearrangement joins TRBV11-1 to TRBJ2-1; the D call may be TRBD1 or TRBD2 (5 bases each). Germline V CDR1 and CDR2: SGHAT, FQDESV (reference sequence). This CDR3 is 15 amino acids long. Trimming cost V 3 bases and J 6 bases, with 15 bases left between them. The DNA for the CDR3 is TGTGCCAGCAGCTTCAGGGTTGGGGGATTCAATGAGCAGTTCTTC. Translation: CASSFRVGGFNEQFF.

The chain combines TRBV2 with TRBJ1-5, with 7 bases fitting TRBD1. The CDR3 has 13 residues. V lost 7 bases to trimming and J lost 11 bases; unmatched junction nucleotides: 11. The germline CDR1 and CDR2 sequences are SNHLY and FYNNEI. CDR3 sequence (DNA): TGTGCCAGCACGCGACAGGGTAGAAGAGCCCAGCATTTT. As protein: CASTRQGRRAQHF.

V and J are TRBV5-4 and TRBJ2-5; D perhaps matches TRBD2 (6 bases). This CDR3 is built from 13 residues. Between the trimmed V and J ends, which lost 5 bases and 3 bases, there was a span of 11 bases. Germline CDR1 reads SGHNT; CDR2 reads YYREEE (reference sequence). The CDR3 here is CASRPGLEETQYF. The CDR3 DNA reads as TGTGCCAGCAGACCGGGACTTGAAGAGACCCAGTACTTC. The full variable domain, in which reference TRBV5-4 and TRBJ2-5 provide the parts outside the CDR3, is ETGVTQSPTHLIKTRGQQVTLRCSSQSGHNTVSWYQQALGQGPQFIFQYYREEENGRGNFPPRFSGLQFPNYSSELNVNALELDDSALYLCASRPGLEETQYFGPGTRLLVL.

The chain employs TRBV5-1 and TRBJ2-5; 9 bases fit TRBD1. This CDR3 comprises 15 residues. Germline-derived CDR1 and CDR2 are SGHRS and YFSETQ. V lost 5 bases to trimming and J lost 3 bases; unmatched junction nucleotides: 8. CDR3 region: CASRFEGQGKETQYF. In DNA form, the CDR3 reads TGCGCCAGCAGATTTGAGGGACAGGGAAAAGAGACCCAGTACTTC.

This chain links TRBV7-9 with TRBJ1-1; a weak D match, TRBD1 (6 bases). Germline assignment: CDR1 SEHNR and CDR2 FQNEAQ (reference sequence). V lost 6 bases to trimming and J lost 7 bases, with 21 bases between them. The CDR3 consists of 15 residues. The CDR3 loop reads CASRIAGGGPNEAFF. Here the CDR3 DNA reads TGTGCCAGCAGGATTGCGGGTGGGGGCCCGAATGAAGCTTTCTTT.

A single count supports this clone. The chain couples TRBV6-5 to TRBJ1-1; D is uncertain. The CDR3 length is 13 residues. Trimming cost V 7 bases and J 1 base, with 10 bases left between them. Germline V gene data show CDR1 as MNHEY and CDR2 as SVGAGI. The CDR3 DNA reads as TGTGCCAGCAAGTGGACCTCGAACACTGAAGCTTTCTTT. It encodes CASKWTSNTEAFF.

The chain is built from TRBV5-5 and TRBJ2-3, with a tentative D call TRBD2 (5 bases). The CDR3 runs 14 residues. V was cut by 4 bases and J by 1 base, with 10 bases left in between. CDR1 is SGHKS and CDR2 is YYEKEE in the germline V gene (reference sequence). The DNA for the CDR3 is TGTGCCAGCAGCCCGGACTTAGGCACAGATACGCAGTATTTT. It yields the protein CASSPDLGTDTQYF. Looking up the rest from reference TRBV5-5 and TRBJ2-3 gives the full variable domain: DAGVTQSPTHLIKTRGQQVTLRCSPISGHKSVSWYQQVLGQGPQFIFQYYEKEERGRGNFPDRFSARQFPNYSSELNVNALLLGDSALYLCASSPDLGTDTQYFGPGTRLTVL.

This chain joins TRBV30 and TRBJ1-1; D is possibly TRBD1 (6 bases). Germline values: CDR1 GTSNPN, CDR2 SVGIG (reference sequence). Trimming stripped 2 bases from V and 2 bases from J, with 15 bases between. The CDR3 is 15 residues long. CDR3: CAWSPLRGSNTEAFF. The CDR3 DNA sequence: TGTGCCTGGAGTCCTCTAAGGGGGAGTAACACTGAAGCTTTCTTT.

The genes are TRBV29-1 and TRBJ1-2; 7 bases are shared with TRBD1. Germline V gene lookup returns CDR1 SQVTM and CDR2 ANQGSEA. V gave up 3 bases and J gave up 4 bases; unmatched junction bases: 2. This CDR3 contains 12 residues. The CDR3 nucleotides read TGCAGCGTTGAGAACAGGGGCTATGGCTACACCTTC. Encoded protein: CSVENRGYGYTF.

This clone was observed once. The genes are TRBV11-1 and TRBJ2-7; possible D gene TRBD1, 6 bases. Germline-derived CDR1 and CDR2 are SGHAT and FQDESV (reference sequence). This CDR3 has 14 amino acids. The V end was cut by 5 bases, the J end by 3 bases, with 14 bases between. CDR3 in DNA: TGTGCCAGCAGCACCGGGACACCCCACTACGAGCAGTACTTC. Translation gives CASSTGTPHYEQYF.

The rearrangement joins TRBV30 to TRBJ2-3; D remains unclear. CDR3 length equals 16 residues. The V gene lost 0 bases and the J gene lost 1 base, with 14 bases spanning the gap. Per the germline V gene, CDR1 is GTSNPN and CDR2 is SVGIG (reference sequence). The CDR3 loop is CAWSVRIPDGTDTQYF. For the CDR3, the DNA is TGTGCCTGGAGTGTAAGGATCCCGGACGGCACAGATACGCAGTATTTT.

In its sample, this clone was seen a few times. This chain's CDR3 is CATSREGDQPQHF. The CDR3 region has the DNA TGTGCCACCAGCAGAGAGGGGGATCAGCCCCAGCATTTT. The chain carries TRBV15 and TRBJ1-5; D is possibly TRBD1 (5 bases). CDR3 length: 13 amino acids. The V gene lost 0 bases and the J gene lost 5 bases, with 5 bases spanning the gap. Germline V gene lookup returns CDR1 LNHNV and CDR2 YYDKDF (reference sequence).

The rearrangement uses TRBV14 and TRBJ1-3, with no clear D. Germline V gene sequence: CDR1 SGHDN, CDR2 FVKESK. The length of the CDR3 is 17 residues. V was shortened by 0 bases and J by 1 base, with 13 bases between the two germline ends. Here the CDR3 reads CASSQEAGKGSGNTIYF. The CDR3 DNA follows: TGTGCCAGCAGCCAAGAAGCGGGGAAAGGGTCTGGAAACACCATATATTTT.

Only one count was recorded for this clone. The genes are TRBV6-1 and TRBJ2-1; D is perhaps TRBD1 (6 bases). CDR1 and CDR2 (germline): MNHNS, SASEGT. CDR3 length: 12 amino acids. V was cut by 9 bases and J by 4 bases, with 10 bases left in between. CDR3 in DNA: TGTGCCAGTTCACAGGGATACAATGAGCAGTTCTTC. Its protein is CASSQGYNEQFF.